This TCR beta chain was found in a study of CXCR3-negative and CXCR3-positive naive CD8 T cells. Germline V gene sequence: CDR1 MNHEY, CDR2 SMNVEV (reference sequence). The CDR3 totals 14 residues. Study-wide results and limits: CXCR3-positive naive cells carried more hydrophobic TRB CDR3s than CXCR3-negative naive cells did.

About this clonotype itself: Its antigen is not identified.

With UMI labels, 5' RACE was used to prepare the TRB cDNA libraries. After re-calling the 5' RACE reads, TCRdb lists one entry per CDR3 protein, DNA absent. The sample table sets out thousands of distinct CDR3 sequences. Sequencing was performed on naive CXCR3+ CD8+ T cells from blood. Regarding subset: CD45RO-CCR7+CD27+CD95- naive CD8+ T cells expressing CXCR3 (TNR3+). The chain employs TRBV27 and TRBJ2-4. The receptor's source is a human donor in good health. Some clones in this sample may be carry-over from other donors' samples. This CDR3 reads CASSLVVAKNIQYF.